This T cell receptor (beta chain) was identified during a study of shared clonotypes between healthy human individuals (dated by TCRdb to the early 2020s). Regarding the complete study: A few men and a couple of women, aged 18 to 49 years, made up the cohort. For each donor, three plates each were used for CD4 naive and CD4 memory, two plates were used for CD8 naive, and one plate was used for CD8 memory. Between about 0.8 and 8.9 billion PBMCs per donor were obtained by leukapheresis. To increase sequencing depth and limit assay-specific biases, TCR repertoire library preparation and sequencing were carried out by different laboratories using diverse techniques. To estimate repertoire size and how much clonotypes are shared between individuals, the study performed deep sequencing of blood TCR repertoires from roughly five healthy adults.

Donors were healthy HIV-negative adults with no recently reported acute infections or vaccinations. Only Caucasian adults living in Nashville, Tennessee, USA were represented among the donors. Magnetic negative selection was used to enrich CD4+ T cells, after which naive cells were positively selected on CD45RA and the negative fraction became the memory subset. Blood was obtained by leukapheresis, after which PBMCs were separated by Ficoll-Histopaque density gradient centrifugation and cryopreserved in liquid nitrogen vapor phase. Analytical flow cytometry was used to check the purity and quantity of every magnetically sorted T cell population. From each sorted fraction, genomic DNA was isolated and quantified by UV absorbance on a Nanodrop 2000c. V sheds 3 bases and J sheds 3 bases, leaving 8 bases between their ends. The CDR3, cysteine through phenylalanine, is 14 amino acids long. Only CDR3 DNA remains: 42 bases, in frame from the first base. The germline V gene sets CDR1 to SGHTA and CDR2 to FQGNSA.

Using the deep immunoSEQ assay, TCR CDR3 regions were amplified from genomic DNA by multiplex PCR. Genomic DNA extracted from each cell subset was distributed evenly over all wells of several immunoSEQ 96-well plates, and each plate served as one replicate. Each replicate PCR for sorted subsets received around 0.2 ug genomic DNA, equal to tens of thousands of T cell genomes. The purified libraries were quantified using a Qubit 3.0 fluorometer, sized with a Bioanalyzer 2100, and then quantified again using the KAPA Library Quantification kit. Every immunoSEQ 96-well plate was sequenced on a separate single-read 150-cycle Illumina NextSeq 550 flow cell. Per the source publication's procedure: Because the immunoSEQ output included only junctional sequences and no quality scores, the filtering could not be the same as the filtering used for full-length reads. To assign V/J genes and CDR3, sequences were annotated using PyIR, a Python wrapper for IgBLAST v1.9, with IMGT germline references. Reads were removed for weak V/J assignments (E-value above 1e-6), missing CDR3, stop codons, out-of-frame junctions, or ambiguous translated residues. V3J clonotypes were defined by identical inferred V gene, J gene, and CDR3 amino acid sequence. The percentage overlap between two repertoires was calculated by dividing the number of shared unique clonotypes by the size of the smaller repertoire. Richness of each repertoire was evaluated using RTK rarefaction, the Chao1 estimator, and Recon v2.1 estimates of unobserved clonotypes. For all TCRbeta clonotypes obtained by the gDNA method from several donors, generation probabilities were computed with OLGA. In TCRdb, the immuneACCESS table is reduced to in-frame sequences with V and J assigned. These tables do not hold every clone; where another copy was compared, an unresolved V gene accounts for under half, and the others remain unexplained. V and J calls and clone size follow that table, whereas D and trimming were derived from the DNA. The sample has about 2,500,000 clones on record, around 90% of them singletons. Of the sample, roughly 0.15% falls within the top ten clones.

Here is what the overall study found, with its caveats: Based on pairwise subsampling, the degree of clonotype sharing among donors was expected to be affected by sequencing depth. Sampling was restricted to blood, and TCR repertoires in tissue are likely to differ from TCR repertoires in blood. Rarefaction of sorted-subset datasets indicated incomplete sequencing despite the large sequencing depth. Because the study included a small number of donors, the genetic and exposure-history diversity represented was limited. Larger estimated clonotype richness was generally found for naive subsets than for memory subsets. Higher generation probabilities were observed for clonotypes shared by all four sorted-subset donors than for non-shared clonotypes. Roughly 5% of naive CD4, around 3.6% of naive CD8, approximately 2.2% of memory CD4, and approximately 0.4% of memory CD8 clonotypes were shared across several donors.

In this sample, this clone turned up a few times. There is no known antigen for this receptor. Base qualities are missing; no much larger clone stands one base away. Other DNA sequences in this specimen translate into the identical CDR3. The chain is made from TRBV7-2 and TRBJ2-2; the D gene is perhaps TRBD2, on 6 matching bases. This clonotype was sampled from a man between 18 and 29 years old in good health. Input material: naive CD4+ T cells sorted from blood. Per the publication, the cell subset or site label means: CD45RA+ positively selected. The sequenced DNA: TGTGCCAGCAGCTTGCGCGGGGACACCGGGGAGCTGTTTTTT. This translates into CASSLRGDTGELFF.